A selection of T cell receptor beta chains follows, all from one sample in a study of T cells in Graves' hyperthyroidism and ophthalmopathy. TCRdb reprocessed the multiplex PCR reads with MiXCR, giving one entry per CDR3 protein. The data show a few hundred thousand distinct CDR3 sequences, 14% seen once. The sequencing input was blood. These receptors were collected from a woman in her thirties with Graves' ophthalmopathy. CDR3s leave out the opening cysteine and the closing phenylalanine or tryptophan. The order of the fields is V gene, CDR3 length, J gene, CDR3 protein.

v_call: TRBV29-1
cdr3_length: 12
j_call: TRBJ2-1
cdr3_aa: SVEGQGTLNEQF

v_call: TRBV10-3
cdr3_length: 12
j_call: TRBJ1-1
cdr3_aa: AISEPGGGTEAF

v_call: TRBV18
cdr3_length: 11
j_call: TRBJ2-5
cdr3_aa: ASSPQQQETQY

v_call: TRBV9
cdr3_length: 11
j_call: TRBJ2-7
cdr3_aa: ASSADRGHEQY

v_call: TRBV12-3/TRBV12-4
cdr3_length: 12
j_call: TRBJ2-1
cdr3_aa: ASSFFPSYNEQF

v_call: TRBV11-2
cdr3_length: 13
j_call: TRBJ2-3
cdr3_aa: ASRSSGGPGDTQY

v_call: TRBV7-3
cdr3_length: 14
j_call: TRBJ2-3
cdr3_aa: ASSRLGTLSTDTQY

v_call: TRBV19
cdr3_length: 12
j_call: TRBJ2-7
cdr3_aa: ASGKQGGAYEQY

v_call: TRBV4-1
cdr3_length: 13
j_call: TRBJ2-7
cdr3_aa: ASSQVGLGNYEQY

v_call: TRBV6-1
cdr3_length: 15
j_call: TRBJ2-2
cdr3_aa: ASSGLGTVENTGELF

v_call: TRBV19
cdr3_length: 14
j_call: TRBJ1-5
cdr3_aa: ASSISTGTGIEPQH

v_call: TRBV5-1
cdr3_length: 12
j_call: TRBJ1-4
cdr3_aa: ASSLTATNEKLF

v_call: TRBV5-1
cdr3_length: 13
j_call: TRBJ1-3
cdr3_aa: ASSLESLSGNTIY

v_call: TRBV28
cdr3_length: 16
j_call: TRBJ2-7
cdr3_aa: ASRNLETSGSPLYEQY

v_call: TRBV30
cdr3_length: 11
j_call: TRBJ1-1
cdr3_aa: AWSVKGFGEAF

v_call: TRBV11-2
cdr3_length: 16
j_call: TRBJ2-3
cdr3_aa: ASSFRQGGSTSTDTQY

v_call: TRBV6-1
cdr3_length: 13
j_call: TRBJ2-5
cdr3_aa: ASRGLAGIQETQY

v_call: TRBV20-1
cdr3_length: 14
j_call: TRBJ1-5
cdr3_aa: SARGQAIISNQPQH

v_call: TRBV4-1
cdr3_length: 12
j_call: TRBJ1-1
cdr3_aa: ASSRTGRGTEAF

v_call: TRBV20-1
cdr3_length: 13
j_call: TRBJ1-1
cdr3_aa: SAKLPGGGNTEAF

v_call: TRBV30
cdr3_length: 10
j_call: TRBJ1-6
cdr3_aa: AWTVPNSPPH

v_call: TRBV6-1
cdr3_length: 12
j_call: TRBJ1-2
cdr3_aa: ASTDRGGGVGYT